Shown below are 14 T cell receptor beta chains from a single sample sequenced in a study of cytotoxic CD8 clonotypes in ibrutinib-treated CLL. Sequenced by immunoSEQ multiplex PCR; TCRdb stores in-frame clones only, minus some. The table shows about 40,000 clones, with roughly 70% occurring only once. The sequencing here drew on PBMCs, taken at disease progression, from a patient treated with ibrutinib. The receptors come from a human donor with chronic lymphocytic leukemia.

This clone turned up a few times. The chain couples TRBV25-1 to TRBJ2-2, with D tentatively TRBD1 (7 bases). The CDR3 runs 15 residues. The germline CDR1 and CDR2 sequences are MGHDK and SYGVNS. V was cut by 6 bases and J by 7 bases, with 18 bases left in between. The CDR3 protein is CASSPTDREVGELFF. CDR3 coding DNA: TGTGCCAGCAGCCCAACCGACAGGGAGGTCGGGGAGCTGTTTTTT.

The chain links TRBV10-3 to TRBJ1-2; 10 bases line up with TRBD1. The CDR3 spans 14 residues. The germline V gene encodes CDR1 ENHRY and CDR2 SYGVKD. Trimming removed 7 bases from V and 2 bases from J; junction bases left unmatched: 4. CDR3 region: CAITGQGRNYGYTF. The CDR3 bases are TGTGCCATCACGGGACAGGGGCGGAACTATGGCTACACCTTC.

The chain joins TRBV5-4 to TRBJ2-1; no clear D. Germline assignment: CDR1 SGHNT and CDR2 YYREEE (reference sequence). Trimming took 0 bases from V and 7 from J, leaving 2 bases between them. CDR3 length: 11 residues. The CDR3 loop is CASSLGNEQFF. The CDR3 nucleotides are TGTGCCAGCAGCTTGGGTAATGAGCAGTTCTTC.

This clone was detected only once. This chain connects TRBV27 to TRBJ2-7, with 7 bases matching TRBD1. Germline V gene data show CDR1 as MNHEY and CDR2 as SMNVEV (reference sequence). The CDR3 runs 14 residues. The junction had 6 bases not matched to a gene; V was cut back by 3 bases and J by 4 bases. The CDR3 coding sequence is TGTGCCAGCAGTTTTGGCAGGGGGTTTTACGAGCAGTACTTC. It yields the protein CASSFGRGFYEQYF.

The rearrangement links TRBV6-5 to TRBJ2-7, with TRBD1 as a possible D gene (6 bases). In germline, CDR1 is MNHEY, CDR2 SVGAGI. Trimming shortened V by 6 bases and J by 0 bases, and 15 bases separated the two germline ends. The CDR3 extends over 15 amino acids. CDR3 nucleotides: TGTGCCAGCAGACGAACTCTACAGGGCTCCTACGAGCAGTACTTC. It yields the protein CASRRTLQGSYEQYF.

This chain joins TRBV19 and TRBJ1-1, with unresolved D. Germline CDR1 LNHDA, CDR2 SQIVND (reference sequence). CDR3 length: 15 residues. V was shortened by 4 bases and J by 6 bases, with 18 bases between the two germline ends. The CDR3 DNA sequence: TGTGCCAGTAGTAAGGATTTCGGGTATGCCGCTGAAGCTTTCTTT. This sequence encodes CASSKDFGYAAEAFF.

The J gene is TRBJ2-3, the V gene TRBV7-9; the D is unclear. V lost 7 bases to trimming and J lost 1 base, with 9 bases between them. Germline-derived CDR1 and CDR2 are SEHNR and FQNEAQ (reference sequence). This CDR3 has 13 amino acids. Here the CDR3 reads CASKMQGTDTQYF. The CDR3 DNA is TGTGCCAGCAAGATGCAGGGCACAGATACGCAGTATTTT.

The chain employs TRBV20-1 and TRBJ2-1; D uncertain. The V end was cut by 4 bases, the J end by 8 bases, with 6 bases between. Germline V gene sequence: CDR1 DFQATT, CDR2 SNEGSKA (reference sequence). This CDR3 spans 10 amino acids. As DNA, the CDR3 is TGCAGTGCTATGTGGGATGAGCAGTTCTTC. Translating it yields CSAMWDEQFF.

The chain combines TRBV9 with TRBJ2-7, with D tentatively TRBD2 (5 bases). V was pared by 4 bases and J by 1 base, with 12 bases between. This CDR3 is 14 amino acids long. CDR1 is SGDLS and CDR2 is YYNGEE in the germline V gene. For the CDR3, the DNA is TGTGCCAGCAGCCCCCCCGGGGTTTCCTACGAGCAGTACTTC. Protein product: CASSPPGVSYEQYF.

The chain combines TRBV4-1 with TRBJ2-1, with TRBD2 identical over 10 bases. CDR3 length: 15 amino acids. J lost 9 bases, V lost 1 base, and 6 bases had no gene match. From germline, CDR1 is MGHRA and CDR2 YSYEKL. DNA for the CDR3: TGCGCCAGCAGCCAAGTAGGGCTAGCGGGAGTTGAGCAGTTCTTC. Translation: CASSQVGLAGVEQFF.

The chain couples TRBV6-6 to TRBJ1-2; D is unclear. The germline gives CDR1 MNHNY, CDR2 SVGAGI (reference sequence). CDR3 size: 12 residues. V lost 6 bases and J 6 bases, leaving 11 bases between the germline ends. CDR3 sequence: CASSLGVDGYTF. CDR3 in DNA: TGTGCCAGCAGCCTCGGGGTGGATGGCTACACCTTC.

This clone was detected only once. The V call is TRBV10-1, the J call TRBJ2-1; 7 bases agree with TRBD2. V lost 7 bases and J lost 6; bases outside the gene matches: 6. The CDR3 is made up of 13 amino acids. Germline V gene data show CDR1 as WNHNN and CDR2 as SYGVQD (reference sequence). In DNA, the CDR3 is TGCGCCAGCATGCTGGGGGGGGGCAATGAGCAGTTCTTC. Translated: CASMLGGGNEQFF.

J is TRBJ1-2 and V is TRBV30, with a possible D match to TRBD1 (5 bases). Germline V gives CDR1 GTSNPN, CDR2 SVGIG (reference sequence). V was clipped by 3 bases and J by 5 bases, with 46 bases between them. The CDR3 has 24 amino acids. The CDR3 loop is CAWRGGFQDAVGRRTPLDVYGYTF. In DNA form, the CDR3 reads TGTGCCTGGAGGGGGGGGTTCCAGGATGCGGTGGGCCGTCGTACCCCCCTGGACGTGTATGGCTACACCTTC. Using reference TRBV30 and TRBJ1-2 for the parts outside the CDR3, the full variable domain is SQTIHQWPATLVQPVGSPLSLECTVEGTSNPNLYWYRQAAGRGLQLLFYSVGIGQISSEVPQNLSASRPQDRQFILSSKKLLLSDSGFYLCAWRGGFQDAVGRRTPLDVYGYTFGSGTRLTVV.

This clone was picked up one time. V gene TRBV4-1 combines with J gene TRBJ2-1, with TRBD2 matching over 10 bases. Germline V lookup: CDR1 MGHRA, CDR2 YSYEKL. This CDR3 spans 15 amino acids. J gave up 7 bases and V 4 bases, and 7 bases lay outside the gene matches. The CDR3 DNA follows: TGCGCCAGCAGCCCCGGCACTAGCGGGACGAATGAGCAGTTCTTC. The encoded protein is CASSPGTSGTNEQFF.